This TCR beta chain was identified during a study of OX40 agonist ivuxolimab in advanced cancers. Study outcomes and limitations: Researchers report that CD8+ T cells had, on average, more expanded clones than CD4+. CD4+ and CD8+ blood T cells expanded clonally by week 6 at 0.1 to 3.0 mg/kg.

Produced via immunoSEQ multiplex PCR; TCRdb's table is partial and in-frame only. The data contain just over 20,000 clones, 76% of them singletons. The CDR3 is made up of 13 amino acids. In germline, CDR1 is SGHAT, CDR2 FQDESV (reference sequence). The V end lost 5 bases, the J end lost 1 base, and 8 bases lay between the germline ends. Autoimmune disease history or systemic immunosuppression excluded patients. A word on this clone: The antigen remains unidentified.

The chain has TRBV11-1 and TRBJ1-1; D is undetermined. The sequencing here drew on CD4+ or CD8+ T cells sorted from blood, taken in a trial of the OX40 agonist ivuxolimab. The sequence was collected from an adult with an advanced solid tumor such as melanoma, head and neck, liver or kidney cancer. The CDR3 is CASSPTRNTEAFF. In DNA form, the CDR3 reads TGTGCCAGCAGCCCGACAAGGAACACTGAAGCTTTCTTT.